This T cell receptor beta chain is drawn from a study of vaccination and CD4 T cells after COVID-19. Study background: Cells received overlapping spike peptides from SARS-CoV-2, HCoV-NL63, HCoV-OC43 and HCoV-229E as stimulation.

Once obtained from cultured CD4+ T cells, the DNA was sequenced using the Oncomine TCR Beta short-read assay. TCRdb called the PCR reads again in MiXCR, with one record for every CDR3 protein. The sample consists of about 20,000 distinct CDR3 sequences, under 70% of them appearing once. The trim removed 3 bases at V and 7 bases at J, leaving 6 bases unmatched. Germline lookup yields CDR1 MDHEN and CDR2 SYDVKM. CDR3 size: 15 residues. This clonotype was observed once. The antigen is not known. As to treatment: approximately 9-day PBMC culture with coronavirus spike peptide pools or control peptides (ViraFEST assay).

The specimen was CD4+ T cells from blood, cultured in vitro. This chain connects TRBV28 to TRBJ2-1; 10 bases line up with TRBD2. The sequence derives from a human donor who had recovered from COVID-19. In DNA form, the CDR3 reads TGTGCCAGCAGTTTGTCAGCGGGAGGGATGAATGAGCAGTTCTTC. This encodes CASSLSAGGMNEQFF.